One sample yielded the 14 T cell receptor beta chains listed below, sequenced in a study of CD8+ T cells in alopecia areata. After pooling, cutaneous lymph node cells were sorted with CD4, CD8alpha, NKG2D, NKG2ACE and other markers. In each case, RNA was isolated and then reverse transcribed into cDNA as the sequencing template. Using immunoSEQ multiplex PCR, the repertoire was profiled, and TCRdb retains in-frame clones only, with some absent. The sample is made up of about 19,000 clones, none counted only once. The sequencing input was CD8+ T cells sorted from a lymph node. The receptors here all came from a C3H/HeJ mouse with alopecia areata. The strain's MHC: H2-k.

This clone was observed many times. Here the gene names and germline are mouse. The read terminates 4 residues before the CDR3 end, so the remaining end is supplied by the germline J gene. The V gene is TRBV1, the J gene TRBJ2-7; tentative D call: TRBD2 (6 bases). The CDR3 contains 13 residues. V dropped 3 bases and J dropped 3 bases, with 9 bases sitting between them. Germline-derived CDR1 and CDR2 are NSQYPW and LRSPGD (reference sequence). The covered CDR3 bases are TGCACCTGCAGTGCTCACTGGGTCTAT. Amino acids: CTCSAHWVY. The entire CDR3 protein reads CTCSAHWVYEQYF.

Note on this clone: Germline and genes here are mouse. The CDR3 end is not reached by the read, which stops 4 residues before it; the germline J gene fills it in. The chain has TRBV31 and TRBJ2-1; 9 bases agree with TRBD2. V dropped 0 bases and J dropped 1; count of bases not matched to a gene: 1. CDR1 and CDR2 (germline): GKSSPN, SITVG. CDR3 length: 15 amino acids. CDR3 sequence: CAWSLWGGNYAEQFF. The DNA read from the CDR3 is TGTGCCTGGAGTCTCTGGGGGGGGAACTATGCT.

In the case of this clone: Gene names and germline match the mouse. The CDR3 end is not reached by the read, which stops 4 residues before it; the germline J gene fills it in. The chain employs TRBV19 and TRBJ2-7; D gene unclear. The CDR3 loop spans 13 amino acids. Trimming left V 0 bases short and J 2 bases short, with 6 bases between. Per germline, CDR1 FNHDT and CDR2 SITEND (reference sequence). This CDR3 reads CASSIAWPYEQYF. The sequenced CDR3 bases are TGTGCCAGCAGTATAGCCTGGCCCTAT.

This clone was counted at least ten times. Here the gene names and germline are mouse. The DNA ends 4 residues before the CDR3 does, and the rest of the CDR3 is filled in from the germline J gene. The chain combines TRBV1 with TRBJ1-4; D is unclear. Trimming left V 0 bases short and J 2 bases short, with 7 bases between. Germline CDR1 reads NSQYPW; CDR2 reads LRSPGD (reference sequence). This CDR3 is 15 amino acids long. The CDR3 is CTCSAEETSNERLFF. The CDR3 bases that were read are TGCACCTGCAGTGCAGAAGAGACATCCAACGAA.

This clone has a handful of counts. The gene names here belong to mouse. The read halts 4 residues ahead of the CDR3 end, with the missing end drawn from the germline J gene. V gene TRBV14 combines with J gene TRBJ2-7; TRBD1 might be the D (6 bases). This CDR3 comprises 13 residues. The ends were cut back, 5 bases at V and 1 base at J, with 10 bases in the middle. Germline V gene data show CDR1 as SGHDT and CDR2 as FRDEAV. This chain's CDR3 is CASSPQGSYEQYF. The covered CDR3 bases are TGTGCCAGCAGCCCACAGGGATCCTAT.

This clone showed up just a few times. Mouse gene names and germline throughout. With the read ending 4 residues before the CDR3 end, the germline J gene is used to fill in that end. The V and J genes are TRBV31 and TRBJ1-2; TRBD1 matches at 7 bases. Per the germline V gene, CDR1 is GKSSPN and CDR2 is SITVG. The CDR3 has 14 residues. V dropped 1 base and J dropped 0; count of bases not matched to a gene: 2. CDR3 DNA, as far as it was read: TGTGCCTGGAGTCCCGGGACAGCAAACTCC. It yields the protein CAWSPGTANS. The full CDR3 reads CAWSPGTANSDYTF.

A word on this clone: Gene names follow the mouse nomenclature. The DNA ends 4 residues before the CDR3 does, and the rest of the CDR3 is filled in from the germline J gene. This chain connects TRBV13-1 to TRBJ2-5; TRBD1 matches at 7 bases. The V gene's germline CDR1 is NSHNY and CDR2 SYGAGN. This CDR3 has 15 residues. The CDR3 loop is CASSDSDREGDTQYF. The CDR3 bases that were read are TGTGCCAGCAGTGATTCCGACAGGGAAGGAGAC.

A note on this clone: The gene symbols are mouse symbols. The read gets to within 4 residues of the CDR3 end, and the germline J gene fills in the rest. The chain recombines TRBV13-1 with TRBJ2-5; D is undetermined. The length of the CDR3 is 14 residues. Germline CDR1 is NSHNY and CDR2 is SYGAGN. Trimming stripped 0 bases from V and 3 bases from J, with 8 bases between. The CDR3: CASSDAWRQDTQYF. The sequenced CDR3 bases are TGTGCCAGCAGTGATGCCTGGAGACAAGAC.

A remark on this clone: Gene labels here are mouse ones. The CDR3 end falls 4 residues outside the read, so it is completed with the germline J gene. V and J are TRBV13-2 and TRBJ2-7; 8 bases map to TRBD2. Germline V gives CDR1 NNHNN, CDR2 SYGAGS (reference sequence). This CDR3 is 14 amino acids long. Partial CDR3 DNA: TGTGCCAGCGGTGACGACTGGGGCTCTTAT. Translation gives CASGDDWGSY. The complete CDR3 sequence is CASGDDWGSYEQYF.

As concerns this clone: The protein here is the DNA translation, as the TCRdb protein differs from it at residue 10. Genes and germline are mouse. Partial CDR3 DNA: TGCACCTGCAGTCAGGGGGAGAGGACGCCC. This translates into CTCSQGERTP. The full CDR3 reads CTCSQGERTPLYF. The genes are TRBV1 and TRBJ1-6, with TRBD1 identical over 7 bases. The read ends 3 residues before the CDR3 terminus; that terminus is restored from the germline J gene. TRBJ1-6 is treated as an ORF (open reading frame) with a function not yet certain. After removal of 5 bases from V and 11 bases from J, the junction contained 6 bases not matched to a gene. The length of the CDR3 is 13 residues. Germline CDR1 reads NSQYPW; CDR2 reads LRSPGD (reference sequence).

In this sample, this clone turned up many times. The gene names here belong to mouse. The CDR3 end falls 4 residues outside the read, so it is completed with the germline J gene. The chain is built from TRBV13-3 and TRBJ1-1, with D tentatively TRBD1 (6 bases). The germline gives CDR1 NNHDY, CDR2 SYVADS. The CDR3 length is 15 residues. Trimming cost V 1 base and J 0 bases, with 10 bases left between them. This CDR3 reads CASSDLGTPNTEVFF. CDR3 DNA, as far as it was read: TGTGCCAGCAGTGATCTCGGGACACCAAACACA.

This clone was recorded a few times. Germline and genes here are mouse. The read ends 4 residues before the CDR3 terminus; that terminus is restored from the germline J gene. The chain combines TRBV19 with TRBJ2-7; 9 bases are a match to TRBD2. Trimming cost V 2 bases and J 0 bases; bases outside gene matches: 0. This CDR3 comprises 14 residues. Germline V gene data show CDR1 as FNHDT and CDR2 as SITEND (reference sequence). The CDR3 is CASSIWGGSYEQYF. The covered CDR3 bases are TGTGCCAGCAGTATCTGGGGGGGCTCCTAT. The full variable domain, rest sourced from reference TRBV19 and TRBJ2-7, is GGIITQTPKFLIGQEGQKLTLKCQQNFNHDTMYWYRQDSGKGLRLIYYSITENDLQKGDLSEGYDASREKKSSFSLTVTSAQKNEMAVFLCASSIWGGSYEQYFGPGTRLTVL.

This clone was recorded at least ten times. Gene names and germline refer to mouse. The CDR3 end is not reached by the read, which stops 4 residues before it; the germline J gene fills it in. J is TRBJ2-7 and V is TRBV13-3; 9 bases agree with TRBD2. The CDR3 length is 14 residues. Germline values: CDR1 NNHDY, CDR2 SYVADS. Losses at the gene ends were 1 base for V and 3 bases for J; bases not matched to a gene: 2. CDR3 residues: CASSDTDWGYEQYF. The covered CDR3 bases are TGTGCCAGCAGTGATACGGACTGGGGCTAT.

To note about this clone: Gene and germline names: mouse. The DNA ends 4 residues before the CDR3 does, and the rest of the CDR3 is filled in from the germline J gene. This chain connects TRBV1 to TRBJ2-3; D remains unclear. The CDR3 spans 16 residues. V was shortened by 3 bases and J by 0 bases, with 13 bases between the two germline ends. CDR1 and CDR2 (germline): NSQYPW, LRSPGD (reference sequence). Partial CDR3 DNA: TGCACCTGCAGTGCGCTTGAGGGTAATAGTGCAGAA. Translating it yields CTCSALEGNSAE. The whole CDR3 region reads CTCSALEGNSAETLYF.